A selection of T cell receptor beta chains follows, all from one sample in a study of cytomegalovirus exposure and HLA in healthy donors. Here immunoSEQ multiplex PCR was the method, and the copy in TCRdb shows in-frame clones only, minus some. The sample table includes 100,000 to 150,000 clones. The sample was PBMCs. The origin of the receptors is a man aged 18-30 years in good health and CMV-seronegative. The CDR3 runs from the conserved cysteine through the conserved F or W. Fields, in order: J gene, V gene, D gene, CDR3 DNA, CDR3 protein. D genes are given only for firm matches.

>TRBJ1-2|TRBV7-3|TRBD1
TGTGCCAGCAGCGCCCGGACAGGGACTGATGGTGGCTACACCTTC
CASSARTGTDGGYTF
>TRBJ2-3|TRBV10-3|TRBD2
TGTGCCATCAGTGAACGGGGGGGCCCAGATACGCAGTATTTT
CAISERGGPDTQYF
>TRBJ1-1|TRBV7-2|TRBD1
TGTGCCAGCAGCTCCGACAGGGGAAGCACTGAAGCTTTCTTT
CASSSDRGSTEAFF
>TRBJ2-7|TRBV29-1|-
TGCAGCGTCTCCATCCTCCTCGGAGGCTTCGAGCAGTACTTC
CSVSILLGGFEQYF
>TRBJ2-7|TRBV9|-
TGTGCCAGCAGCGTAGATTCAGGGGTTTCCTCCTACGAGCAGTACTTC
CASSVDSGVSSYEQYF
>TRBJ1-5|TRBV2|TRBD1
TGTGCCAGCAGCTTCTTTCAGGGGGTTCGGAATCAGCCCCAGCATTTT
CASSFFQGVRNQPQHF
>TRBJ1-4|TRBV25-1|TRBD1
TGTGCCAGCAGTGTTAGTGGGACAGGGAGTGAAAAACTGTTTTTT
CASSVSGTGSEKLFF
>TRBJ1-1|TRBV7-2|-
TGTGCCACCTTAACTGGATGGGGAGACACTGAAGCTTTCTTT
CATLTGWGDTEAFF
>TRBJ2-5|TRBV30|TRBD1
TGTGCCTGGGCTCAGGGACAGGGACCGGGGGAGCAGTACTTC
CAWAQGQGPGEQYF
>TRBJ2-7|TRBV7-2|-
TGTGCCAGCAGCTTATTGGGGCTAGTTCACTCCTACGAGCAGTACTTC
CASSLLGLVHSYEQYF
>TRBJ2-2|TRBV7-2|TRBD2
TGTGCCAGCAGCCCTAGACTAGCAGCGAACACCGGGGAGCTGTTTTTT
CASSPRLAANTGELFF
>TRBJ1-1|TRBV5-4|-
TGTGCCAGCAGCCGGACAGACCTCACTGAAGCTTTCTTT
CASSRTDLTEAFF
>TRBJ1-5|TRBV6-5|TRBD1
TGTGCCAGCAGACCCGACAGGGTTCAGCCCCAGCATTTT
CASRPDRVQPQHF
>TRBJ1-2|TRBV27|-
TGTGCCAGCAGGCAGGGGAGTTATGGCTACACCTTC
CASRQGSYGYTF
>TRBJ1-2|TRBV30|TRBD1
TGTGCCTGGAGTCAAATCATCCGGGACAGGGGGCTCGGCTATGGCTACACCTTC
CAWSQIIRDRGLGYGYTF
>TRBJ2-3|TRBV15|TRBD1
TGTGCCACCAGCGCAAGAGCCGGGACAGCTAGCACAGATACGCAGTATTTT
CATSARAGTASTDTQYF
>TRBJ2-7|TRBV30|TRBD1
TGTGCCTGGAGGGAACCGGGACAGGGCTTACACGAGCAGTACTTC
CAWREPGQGLHEQYF
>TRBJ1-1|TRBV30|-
TGTGCCTGGAGTTATGTCACTGAAGCTTTCTTT
CAWSYVTEAFF
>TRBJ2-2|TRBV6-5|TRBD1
TGTGCCAGCAGTTCAGGGGGCGGGTTCACCGGGGAGCTGTTTTTT
CASSSGGGFTGELFF
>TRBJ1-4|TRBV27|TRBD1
TGTGCCAGCAGTTTAAGGACAGGGGCGTATGAAAAACTGTTTTTT
CASSLRTGAYEKLFF
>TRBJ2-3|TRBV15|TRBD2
TGTGCCACCAGCCGCTCCCGTCTAGCGGGGGCCACAGATACGCAGTATTTT
CATSRSRLAGATDTQYF
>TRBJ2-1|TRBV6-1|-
TGTGCCAGCAGTGAAGCAGCCCTAGCGAATTTCAATGAGCAGTTCTTC
CASSEAALANFNEQFF
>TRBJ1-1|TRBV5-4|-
TGTGCCAGCAGCCCCGGAGGGCCGAACACTGAAGCTTTCTTT
CASSPGGPNTEAFF
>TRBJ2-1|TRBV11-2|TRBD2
TGTGCCAGCAGCGAATTAGCGGGGGGTTCCTACAATGAGCAGTTCTTC
CASSELAGGSYNEQFF
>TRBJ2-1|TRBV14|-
TGTGCCAGCAGCCTCGGTGTAGTTGAGCAGTTCTTC
CASSLGVVEQFF
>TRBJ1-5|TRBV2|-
TGTGCCAGCAGTGAAATTAGGGGGGGTCAGCCCCAGCATTTT
CASSEIRGGQPQHF
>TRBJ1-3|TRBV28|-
TGTGCCAGCAGATCCCCGGTAATCTCTGGAAACACCATATATTTT
CASRSPVISGNTIYF
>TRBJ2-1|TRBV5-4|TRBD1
TGTGCCAGCAGCAGAGTAGGGACAGGCAACGATGAGCAGTTCTTC
CASSRVGTGNDEQFF
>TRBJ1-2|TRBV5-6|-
TGTGCCAGCAGCTACACCCGGGTCGGTGGCTACACCTTC
CASSYTRVGGYTF
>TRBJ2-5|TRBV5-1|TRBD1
TGCGCCAGCAGCCCGGACAGGGGGCGAGGTGAGACCCAGTACTTC
CASSPDRGRGETQYF
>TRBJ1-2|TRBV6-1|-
TGTGCCAGCAGGCGGCAGCGATGGCTCTATGGCTACACCTTC
CASRRQRWLYGYTF
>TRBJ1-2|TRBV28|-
TGTGCCAGCAGTACCGGCTATGGCTACACCTTC
CASSTGYGYTF
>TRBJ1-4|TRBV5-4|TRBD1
TGTGCTAGCAGCTCCCTTCCGGGACAGGGAGATGCAACTAATGAAAAACTGTTTTTT
CASSSLPGQGDATNEKLFF